One and the same sample provided the 4 T cell receptor beta chains below, sequenced in a study of T cell repertoires in cytomegalovirus infection. TCRdb called the reads again in MiXCR, with one record for every CDR3 protein. The sample includes fewer than 550,000 distinct CDR3 sequences, 26% seen only once; the top ten take about 13%. Sample: PBMCs. Source of these receptors: a human donor in good health (CMV status not recorded). Some clones in this sample may be carry-over from other donors' samples.

This clonotype was detected a few times. This sequence joins TRBV7-9 and TRBJ2-3; 7 nucleotides agree with TRBD1. J was trimmed by 0 bases and V by 6 bases; bases with no gene match: 6. There are 15 residues in the CDR3. The germline gives CDR1 SEHNR, CDR2 FQNEAQ (reference sequence). CDR3: CASRTDRPSTDTQYF. The CDR3 DNA reads TGTGCCAGCAGAACGGACAGGCCAAGCACAGATACGCAGTATTTT.

The CDR3 here is CATSSPGQINYGYTF. CDR3 bases: TGTGCCACCAGCAGCCCGGGACAGATAAACTATGGCTACACCTTC. J is TRBJ1-2 and V is TRBV15; 7 bases agree with TRBD1. The germline CDR1 and CDR2 sequences are LNHNV and YYDKDF (reference sequence). This CDR3 has 15 amino acids. V dropped 3 bases and J dropped 2; count of bases not matched to a gene: 6.

This clonotype was detected a few times. This sequence joins TRBV19 and TRBJ2-1, with 9 bases matching TRBD2. Germline V gene sequence: CDR1 LNHDA, CDR2 SQIVND (reference sequence). The CDR3 runs 16 residues. Trimming cost V 7 bases and J 6 bases; bases outside gene matches: 13. The CDR3 here is CASTPFTSGFGNEQFF. In nucleotides, the CDR3 is TGTGCCAGTACCCCTTTCACTAGCGGGTTTGGCAATGAGCAGTTCTTC.

V gene TRBV20-1 combines with J gene TRBJ2-3; 14 nucleotides match TRBD2. CDR3 size: 19 residues. The germline V gene encodes CDR1 DFQATT and CDR2 SNEGSKA (reference sequence). J was trimmed by 5 bases and V by 1 base; bases with no gene match: 14. The CDR3 reads CSARARHPGLAGVIDTQYF. Here the CDR3 DNA reads TGCAGTGCTAGAGCGAGACACCCGGGACTAGCGGGAGTCATAGATACGCAGTATTTT.